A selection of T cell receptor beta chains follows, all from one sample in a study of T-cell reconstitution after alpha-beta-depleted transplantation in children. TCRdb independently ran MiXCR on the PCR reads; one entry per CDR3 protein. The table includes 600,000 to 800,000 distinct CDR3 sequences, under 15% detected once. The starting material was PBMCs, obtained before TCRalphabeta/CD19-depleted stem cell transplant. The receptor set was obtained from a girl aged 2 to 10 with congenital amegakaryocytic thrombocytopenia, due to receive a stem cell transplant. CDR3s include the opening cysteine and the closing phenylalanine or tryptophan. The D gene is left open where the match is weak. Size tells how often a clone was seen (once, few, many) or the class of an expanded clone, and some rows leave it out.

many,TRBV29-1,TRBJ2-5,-,CSVEGTVTEETQYF,TGCAGCGTTGAGGGTACAGTGACAGAAGAGACCCAGTACTTC
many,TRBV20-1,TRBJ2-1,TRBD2,CSAELGLAGLGAEQFF,TGCAGTGCTGAATTGGGACTAGCGGGATTAGGCGCTGAGCAGTTCTTC
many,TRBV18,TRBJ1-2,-,CASSPTDSPLLSGYTF,TGTGCCAGCTCACCAACGGACAGCCCACTTCTAAGCGGCTACACCTTC
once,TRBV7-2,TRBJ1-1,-,CASSFTTDRTEAFF,TGTGCCAGCAGCTTCACCACAGACCGGACTGAAGCTTTCTTT
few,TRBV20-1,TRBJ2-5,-,CSAPWEKYQETQYF,TGCAGTGCCCCTTGGGAGAAGTACCAAGAGACCCAGTACTTC
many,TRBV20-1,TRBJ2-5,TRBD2,CSSIGGGQETQYF,TGCAGTTCGATTGGGGGGGGACAAGAGACCCAGTACTTC
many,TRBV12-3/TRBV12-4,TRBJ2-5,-,CASSFSEQETQYF,TGTGCCAGCAGTTTTTCAGAACAAGAGACCCAGTACTTC
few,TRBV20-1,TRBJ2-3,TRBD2,CSAFNPTSGITDTQYF,TGCAGTGCCTTCAACCCGACTAGCGGGATCACAGATACGCAGTATTTT
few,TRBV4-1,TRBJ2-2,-,CASSPIVGTGELFF,TGCGCCAGCAGCCCGATAGTGGGCACCGGGGAGCTGTTTTTT
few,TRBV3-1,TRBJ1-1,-,CASSQAKHMNTEAFF,TGTGCCAGCAGCCAAGCCAAGCATATGAACACTGAAGCTTTCTTT
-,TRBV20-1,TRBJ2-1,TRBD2,CSANPLGLGNEQFF,TGCAGTGCAAACCCCCTCGGACTAGGCAATGAGCAGTTCTTC
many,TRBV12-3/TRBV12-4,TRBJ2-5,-,CASSFLVRSVQETQYF,TGTGCCAGCAGTTTCCTTGTTCGGAGCGTTCAAGAGACCCAGTACTTC
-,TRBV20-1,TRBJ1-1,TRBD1,CSALPSLNVGESLIQGMNTEALF,TGCAGTGCTCTCCCAAGCCTTAATGTGGGCGAGAGCCTTATACAGGGGATGAACACTGAAGCTCTCTTT
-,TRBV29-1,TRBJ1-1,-,CSPQVMNTEAFF,TGCAGCCCACAGGTCATGAACACTGAAGCTTTCTTT
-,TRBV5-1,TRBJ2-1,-,CASSRLEPKNPNEQFF,TGCGCCAGCAGCCGCCTTGAACCCAAAAACCCCAATGAGCAGTTCTTC
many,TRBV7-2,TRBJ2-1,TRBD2,CASSLRAGGFYNEQFF,TGTGCCAGCAGCTTACGAGCGGGAGGATTCTACAATGAGCAGTTCTTC
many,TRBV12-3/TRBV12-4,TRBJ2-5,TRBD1,CASSRSRQGQETQYF,TGTGCCAGCAGCCGAAGTAGACAGGGTCAAGAGACCCAGTACTTC
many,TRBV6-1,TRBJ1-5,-,CASRATGSGQPQHF,TGTGCCAGCAGAGCTACAGGGTCGGGGCAGCCCCAGCATTTT
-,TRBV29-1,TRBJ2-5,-,CSVEDTPRGERTQYF,TGCAGCGTTGAGGACACCCCGCGTGGGGAAAGGACCCAGTACTTC
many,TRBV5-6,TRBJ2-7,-,CASSISTRQYF,TGTGCCAGCAGCATTAGCACCCGACAGTACTTC
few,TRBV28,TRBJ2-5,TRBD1,CASSLFGTDSRDGETQYF,TGTGCCAGCAGTTTATTTGGGACAGATAGTAGAGATGGGGAGACCCAGTACTTC
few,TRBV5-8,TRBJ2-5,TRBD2,CASSLSGRRQETQYF,TGTGCCAGCAGCTTAAGCGGGAGACGCCAAGAGACCCAGTACTTC
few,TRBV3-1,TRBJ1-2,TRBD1,CASSLRDRERGYTF,TGTGCCAGCAGCCTCCGAGACAGGGAGCGTGGCTACACCTTC
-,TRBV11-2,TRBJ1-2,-,CASGWEDGYTF,TGTGCCAGCGGCTGGGAAGATGGCTACACCTTC
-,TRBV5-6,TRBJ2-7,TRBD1,CASSMFAGGRYEQYF,TGTGCCAGCAGCATGTTCGCAGGGGGCCGGTACGAGCAGTACTTC
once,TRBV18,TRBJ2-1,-,CASSPSDSLNEQFF,TGTGCCAGCTCACCAAGTGATAGCCTAAATGAGCAGTTCTTC
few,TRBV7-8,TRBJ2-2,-,CASILQPPAHTGELFF,TGTGCCAGCATCCTTCAGCCTCCCGCTCACACCGGGGAGCTGTTTTTT
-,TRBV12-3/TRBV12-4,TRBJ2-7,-,CASSWGSSPRYEQYF,TGTGCCAGCAGTTGGGGAAGCTCCCCACGGTACGAGCAGTACTTC
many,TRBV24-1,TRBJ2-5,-,CATSEDGSWETQYF,TGTGCCACCAGTGAGGACGGGAGTTGGGAGACCCAGTACTTC
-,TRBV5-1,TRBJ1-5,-,CASSFIRGPLGNQPQHF,TGCGCCAGCAGCTTCATTCGGGGTCCTCTGGGCAATCAGCCCCAGCATTTT
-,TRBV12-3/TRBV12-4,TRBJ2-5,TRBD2,CASSPGGTRYF,TGTGCCAGCAGTCCGGGAGGGACCCGATACTTC
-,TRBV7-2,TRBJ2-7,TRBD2,CASSGSLAGVDEQYF,TGTGCCAGCAGCGGGTCACTAGCGGGAGTAGACGAGCAGTACTTC
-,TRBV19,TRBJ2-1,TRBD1,CASRPRTGSLEQFF,TGTGCCAGTAGGCCCCGGACAGGGAGTCTTGAGCAGTTCTTC
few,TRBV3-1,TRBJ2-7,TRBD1,CASSQQIYRGNEQYF,TGTGCCAGCAGCCAACAAATCTACAGGGGAAACGAGCAGTACTTC
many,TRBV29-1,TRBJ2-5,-,CSVEYGGGEPIETQYF,TGCAGCGTTGAATACGGTGGGGGAGAGCCAATAGAGACCCAGTACTTC
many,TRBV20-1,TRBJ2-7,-,CSGLLSGYYEQYF,TGCAGTGGTCTTCTCTCAGGGTACTACGAGCAGTACTTC
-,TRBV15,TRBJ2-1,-,CATQSSRYNEQFF,TGTGCCACCCAGAGCAGTCGCTACAATGAGCAGTTCTTC
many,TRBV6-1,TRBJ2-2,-,CASSAGFRRELFF,TGTGCCAGCAGTGCCGGCTTTCGTAGGGAGCTGTTTTTT
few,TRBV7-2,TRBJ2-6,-,CASSRVTNVLTF,TGTGCCAGCTCTCGGGTTACCAACGTCCTGACTTTC
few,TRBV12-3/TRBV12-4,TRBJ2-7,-,CASSHQDPYEQYF,TGTGCCAGCAGTCACCAGGACCCCTACGAGCAGTACTTC
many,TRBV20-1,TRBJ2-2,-,CSAMRDSSGELFF,TGCAGTGCTATGCGTGACAGCTCCGGGGAGCTGTTTTTT
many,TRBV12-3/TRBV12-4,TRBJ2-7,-,CASSSPSVYEQYF,TGTGCCAGCAGTTCCCCTTCTGTTTACGAGCAGTACTTC
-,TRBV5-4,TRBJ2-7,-,CASSPGAGFYEQYF,TGTGCCAGCAGCCCTGGAGCAGGTTTCTACGAGCAGTACTTC
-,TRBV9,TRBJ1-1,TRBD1,CASSARPDTKTGGTPMNTEAFF,TGTGCCAGCAGCGCTAGGCCCGACACGAAGACAGGGGGTACTCCTATGAACACTGAAGCTTTCTTT
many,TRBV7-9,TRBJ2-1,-,CASSSIVDEQFF,TGTGCCAGCAGCTCGATAGTCGATGAGCAGTTCTTC
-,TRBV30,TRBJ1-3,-,CAWSVGSGNTIYF,TGTGCCTGGAGTGTGGGATCTGGAAACACCATATATTTT
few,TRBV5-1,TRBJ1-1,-,CASSWGETGADRWAFF,TGCGCCAGCAGCTGGGGGGAGACAGGCGCCGATCGATGGGCTTTCTTT
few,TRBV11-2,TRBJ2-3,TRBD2,CASSTGLVWGTQYF,TGTGCCAGCAGCACGGGACTAGTTTGGGGTACGCAGTATTTT
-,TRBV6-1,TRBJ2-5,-,CASSEAYWGGVETQYF,TGTGCCAGCAGTGAAGCCTATTGGGGCGGCGTGGAGACCCAGTACTTC
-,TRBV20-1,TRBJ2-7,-,CSARDPQLPTEQYF,TGCAGTGCTAGAGATCCCCAACTACCTACCGAGCAGTACTTC
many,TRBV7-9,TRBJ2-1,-,CASSPPGAAEQFF,TGTGCCAGCAGTCCTCCAGGGGCTGCTGAGCAGTTCTTC
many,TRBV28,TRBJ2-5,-,CASSSPSQEHQETQYF,TGTGCCAGCAGTTCGCCCTCGCAGGAACACCAAGAGACCCAGTACTTC